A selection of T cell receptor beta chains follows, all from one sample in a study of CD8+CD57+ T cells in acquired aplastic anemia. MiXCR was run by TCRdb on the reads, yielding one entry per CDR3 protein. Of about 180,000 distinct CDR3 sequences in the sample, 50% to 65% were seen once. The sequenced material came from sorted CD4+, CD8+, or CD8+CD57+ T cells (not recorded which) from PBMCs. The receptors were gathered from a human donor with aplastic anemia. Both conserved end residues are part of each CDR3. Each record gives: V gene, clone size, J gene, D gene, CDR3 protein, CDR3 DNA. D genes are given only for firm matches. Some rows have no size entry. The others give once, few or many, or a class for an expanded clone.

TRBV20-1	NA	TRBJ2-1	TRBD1	CSAHRGNEQFF	TGCAGTGCTCACAGGGGGAATGAGCAGTTCTTC
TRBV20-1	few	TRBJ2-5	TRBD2	CSARWGWTSAYQETQYF	TGCAGTGCTAGATGGGGGTGGACTAGCGCCTACCAAGAGACCCAGTACTTC
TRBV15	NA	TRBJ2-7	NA	CATSRDFGSNYEQYF	TGTGCCACCAGCAGAGATTTCGGCTCTAACTACGAGCAGTACTTC
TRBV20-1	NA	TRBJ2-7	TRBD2	CSASGGPAGDSNEQYF	TGCAGTGCTAGCGGAGGCCCAGCGGGAGACAGCAACGAGCAGTACTTC
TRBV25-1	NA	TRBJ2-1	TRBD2	CASSAPPRLAGADEQFF	TGTGCCAGCAGTGCGCCCCCAAGGCTAGCGGGGGCAGATGAGCAGTTCTTC
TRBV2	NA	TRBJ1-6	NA	CASSGQSPLHF	TGTGCCAGCAGTGGTCAATCACCCCTCCACTTT
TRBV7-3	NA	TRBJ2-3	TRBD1	CASSSDRGPHSTDTQYF	TGTGCCAGCAGCTCTGACAGGGGGCCCCATAGCACAGATACGCAGTATTTT
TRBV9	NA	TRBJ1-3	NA	CASSYDGRAPGNTIYF	TGTGCCAGCAGCTACGACGGCCGGGCCCCTGGAAACACCATATATTTT
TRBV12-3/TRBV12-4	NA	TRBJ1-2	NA	CASSWSSGYTF	TGTGCCAGCAGTTGGTCAAGTGGCTACACCTTC
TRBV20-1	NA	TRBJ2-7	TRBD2	CSATLGLAGGEQYF	TGCAGTGCGACATTGGGACTAGCGGGGGGCGAGCAGTACTTC
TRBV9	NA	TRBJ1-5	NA	CASSRGVSNQPQHF	TGTGCCAGCAGCAGAGGGGTTAGCAATCAGCCCCAGCATTTT
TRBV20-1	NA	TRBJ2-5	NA	CSARDPRRGNQETQYF	TGCAGTGCTAGAGATCCACGCCGGGGAAACCAAGAGACCCAGTACTTC
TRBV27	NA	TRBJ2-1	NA	CASSSANEQFF	TGTGCCTCATCATCGGCCAATGAGCAGTTCTTC
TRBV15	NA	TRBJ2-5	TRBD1	CATSRVGQGAGQPQYF	TGTGCCACCAGCAGAGTAGGACAGGGGGCCGGACAGCCCCAGTACTTC
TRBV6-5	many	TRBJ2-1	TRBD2	CASSSPGTSGGPAYNEQFF	TGTGCCAGCAGTTCCCCCGGGACTAGCGGGGGCCCCGCCTACAATGAGCAGTTCTTC
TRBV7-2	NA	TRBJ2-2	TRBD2	CASSSQRGGVGELFF	TGTGCCAGCAGCTCCCAGCGGGGGGGAGTCGGGGAGCTGTTTTTT
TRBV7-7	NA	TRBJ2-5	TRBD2	CASSSALLGGRELETQYF	TGTGCTAGCAGCTCAGCTCTTCTGGGAGGGAGGGAGCTAGAGACCCAGTACTTC
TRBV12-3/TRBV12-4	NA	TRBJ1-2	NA	CASSFSNYGYTF	TGTGCCAGCAGTTTCTCAAACTATGGCTACACCTTC